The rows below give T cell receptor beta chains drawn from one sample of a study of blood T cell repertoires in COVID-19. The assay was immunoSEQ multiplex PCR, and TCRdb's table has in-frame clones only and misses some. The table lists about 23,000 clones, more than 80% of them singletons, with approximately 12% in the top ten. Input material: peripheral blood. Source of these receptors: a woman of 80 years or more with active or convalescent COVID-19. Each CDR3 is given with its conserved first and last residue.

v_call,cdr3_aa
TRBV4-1,CASSQTGGAFSYEQYF
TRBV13,CASSRNFNYGYTF
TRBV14,CASSLGGLAGQTQYF
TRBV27,CASVPLWDRGFSTGELFF
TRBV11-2,CASSLAGNSGNTIYF
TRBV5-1,CASQKDSGNLYEQFF
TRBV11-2,CASRLTVGQVTFEQYF
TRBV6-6,CASRRDREGPYEQYF
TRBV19,CASSGGQGPQETQYF
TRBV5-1,CASSQTGKVDGYTF
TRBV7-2,CASSPTFTDIQYF
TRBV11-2,CASSSNTVTDTQYF
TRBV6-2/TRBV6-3,CASSSTSGHPDTQYF
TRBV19,CASRGLSTDTQYF
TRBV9,CASSVGDREYEQYF
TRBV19,CATEDRALNTEAFF
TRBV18,CASSPPTSATDTQYF
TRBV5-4,CASSAGTAFPGRGTQYF
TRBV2,CASSDKWQGSTGELFF
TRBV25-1,CASSDYVSYGYTF
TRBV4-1,CASSQRTSGSSYEQYF
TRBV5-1,CASSLQGPETQYF
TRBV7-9,CASSLSGGWNTEAFF
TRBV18,CASSPRQDYEQYF
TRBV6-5,CASSSGVNTEAFF
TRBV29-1,CSVDRGRQETQYF
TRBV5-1,CASSLPDNYQETQYF
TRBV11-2,CASSPTGANQPQHF
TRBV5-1,CASSPRAGGPYEQYF
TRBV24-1,CATSDFGTGVTGELFF
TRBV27,CASSFTFGGYEQYF
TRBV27,CARILKGDSSPEAFF
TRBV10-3,CAISELGVNYGYTF
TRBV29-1,CSVSDGTGYYYEQYF
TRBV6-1,CASSEAWASGTSTDTQYF
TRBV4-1,CASSQASGLADYNEQFF
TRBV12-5,CASGSGQGAGYTF
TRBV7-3,CASSPERGPQHF
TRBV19,CASSLQGWSTEAFF
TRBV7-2,CASSLSWLRGTSAGSPLHF